This T cell receptor (beta chain) was documented in a study of blood T cell repertoires in COVID-19. Overall study: PBMCs, B-cell-depleted T cells, or T cells provided the cDNA or gDNA that made up the material.

Under the authors' procedure: Reference gene primer amplification gave nucleated cell count estimates. The protocol was immunoSEQ multiplex PCR, while the TCRdb copy is restricted to in-frame clones and leaves out a portion. The V and J calls and the clone size are those of that table, but D and trimming were determined from the DNA. Of approximately 300,000 clones in the sample, 87% were seen once. Germline V gene data show CDR1 as LNHDA and CDR2 as SQIVND (reference sequence). With V trimmed by 7 bases and J by 8 bases, 13 bases remained unmatched. The CDR3 totals 16 residues. Recovered status applied to Cohort 3 donors who had two consecutive negative PCRs. It also applied to those with clearance or with symptom resolution.

The receptor's source is a woman aged 30 to 39 who had recovered from COVID-19. Sample: PBMCs or T cells enriched from blood (not recorded which). This chain uses TRBV19 with TRBJ2-1; 11 nucleotides align to TRBD2. In nucleotides, the CDR3 is TGTGCCAGTACCATGACTAGCGGGGCCTTAGGGTATGAGCAGTTCTTC. Amino acids: CASTMTSGALGYEQFF.